The T cell receptor beta chain under discussion was sequenced for a study of cytomegalovirus exposure and HLA in healthy donors. Germline assignment: CDR1 SGHTA and CDR2 FQGTGA. V shed 3 bases, J shed 4 bases, and the junction held 0 bases outside the gene matches. There are 14 residues in the CDR3. The study ran its PCR with 60 Vbeta and 13 Jbeta primers. Clones were sequenced by immunoSEQ multiplex PCR, and TCRdb holds only the in-frame ones, with some missing. Of about 160,000 clones listed, roughly 80% are singletons. The sequence came from a male donor in good health and CMV-seronegative. Sequences were obtained from PBMCs. This sequence joins TRBV7-3 and TRBJ2-5; TRBD2 matches 12 bases. The CDR3 reads CASSLGLAGETQYF. CDR3 sequence (DNA): TGTGCCAGCAGCTTGGGACTAGCGGGAGAGACCCAGTACTTC.